The rows below give T cell receptor beta chains drawn from one sample of a study of radiation and T cells in renal cell carcinoma. Measured with immunoSEQ multiplex PCR; TCRdb has only the in-frame clones, and not every one. Of some 150,000 clones detected, approximately 87% appear once; the ten largest clones hold around a quarter. The sample consisted of blood, taken from a patient whose treatment included radiotherapy and nephrectomy. The receptors were sampled from a woman in her forties or fifties with renal cell carcinoma. CDR3s include the opening cysteine and the closing phenylalanine or tryptophan. A D gene is named only where the DNA matches it firmly. The size field is filled for only some rows; it gives once, few, many or a size class.

D,size,V,J,DNA,CDR3
TRBD1,-,TRBV15,TRBJ1-2,TGTGCCACCAGCAAGGGACAGGGGCTTGGCTACACCTTC,CATSKGQGLGYTF
-,-,TRBV9,TRBJ1-1,TGTGCCAGCAGCGTCAGTACCTCCACTGAAGCTTTCTTT,CASSVSTSTEAFF
TRBD1,-,TRBV4-3,TRBJ2-7,TGCGCCAGCAGCCGAGGGACAGGAGGCACGGATGAGCAGTACTTC,CASSRGTGGTDEQYF
-,-,TRBV14,TRBJ2-5,TGTGCCAGCAGCCCTAATCTGCGAGAGACCCAGTACTTC,CASSPNLRETQYF
-,-,TRBV7-9,TRBJ1-1,TGTGCCAGCAGCTTCGGTGAAGCTTTCTTT,CASSFGEAFF
TRBD1,-,TRBV5-1,TRBJ1-1,TGCGCCAGCAGCCGGACCGGGACAGGGGCTACTGAAGCTTTCTTT,CASSRTGTGATEAFF
TRBD1,-,TRBV28,TRBJ2-7,TGTGCCAGCAGTGGGACAGGGGGCAGGTACGAGCAGTACTTC,CASSGTGGRYEQYF
-,-,TRBV6-1,TRBJ1-5,TGTGCCAGCATCAGTGTCGGACAGCCCCAGCATTTT,CASISVGQPQHF
TRBD1,-,TRBV28,TRBJ1-5,TGTGCCAGCGGGAGGGGGGGACAGACTAGCAATCAGCCCCAGCATTTT,CASGRGGQTSNQPQHF
TRBD1,few,TRBV6-6,TRBJ2-7,TGTGCCAGCAGTTACTGGCGGACAGGGAGCTACGAGCAGTACTTC,CASSYWRTGSYEQYF
-,few,TRBV5-1,TRBJ2-7,TGCGCCAGCAGCTTAAGTCCGGACGTTTACGAGCAGTACTTC,CASSLSPDVYEQYF
-,-,TRBV18,TRBJ2-3,TGTGCCAGCTCACCAATGGCGGGCCGCACAGATACGCAGTATTTT,CASSPMAGRTDTQYF
-,-,TRBV10-1,TRBJ1-2,TGCGCCAGCAGTGAGTTGACCGCCAATTTTCGAGGCTACACCTTC,CASSELTANFRGYTF
-,-,TRBV7-9,TRBJ1-1,TGTGCCAGCAGCTTTTCACAGGCCTCGAACACTGAAGCTTTCTTT,CASSFSQASNTEAFF
-,-,TRBV7-8,TRBJ1-5,TGTGCCAGCAGCCCCGCCCGATCCGATCAGCCCCAGCATTTT,CASSPARSDQPQHF
TRBD1,-,TRBV5-1,TRBJ1-5,TGCGCCAGCAGCTTGGGAGGACAGGGCGATCAGCCCCAGCATTTT,CASSLGGQGDQPQHF
TRBD2,once,TRBV9,TRBJ2-3,TGTGCCAGCAGCGTAGCGACTAGCGTACCCCGCACAGATACGCAGTATTTT,CASSVATSVPRTDTQYF
-,few,TRBV18,TRBJ1-4,TGTGCCAGCTCACGCGGGACTAATAATGAAAAACTGTTTTTT,CASSRGTNNEKLFF
TRBD1,-,TRBV10-3,TRBJ2-7,TGTGCCACCGCAGTCAGTGGGCAGGGGGCATCCGAGCAGTACTTC,CATAVSGQGASEQYF
-,-,TRBV20-1,TRBJ2-3,TGCAGTGCTACCCACGATACGCAGTATTTT,CSATHDTQYF
-,few,TRBV5-1,TRBJ2-2,TGCGCCAGCAGCCTGGACGGTTCGACCAGCGGGGAGCTGTTTTTT,CASSLDGSTSGELFF
-,few,TRBV5-1,TRBJ1-1,TGCGCCAGCAGCCTAGAACAAAATCTAAACACTGAAGCTTTCTTT,CASSLEQNLNTEAFF
TRBD1,once,TRBV27,TRBJ1-5,TGTGCCAGCAGCCGCACAGGGGGCCGACAGCCCCAGCATTTT,CASSRTGGRQPQHF
-,-,TRBV6-1,TRBJ2-7,TGTGCCAGCAGTTTGATGACAGTAAACTACGAGCAGTACTTC,CASSLMTVNYEQYF
-,-,TRBV10-1,TRBJ1-1,TGCGCCAGCAGTGAAGCAGGGACTGAAGCTTTCTTT,CASSEAGTEAFF
-,-,TRBV7-2,TRBJ1-3,TGTGCCAGCACCGGAGGCTCTGGAAACACCATATATTTT,CASTGGSGNTIYF
-,-,TRBV7-9,TRBJ1-1,TGTGCCAGCAGCCCCCGGTGGAACACTGAAGCTTTCTTT,CASSPRWNTEAFF
-,few,TRBV5-6,TRBJ1-1,TGTGCCAGCAGCTTGGGGGCGAGCACTGAAGCTTTCTTT,CASSLGASTEAFF
-,-,TRBV5-1,TRBJ1-2,TGCGCCAGCAGCTTGGACGGGGGTTCCCCCTATGGCTACACCTTC,CASSLDGGSPYGYTF
TRBD2,-,TRBV5-1,TRBJ2-7,TGCGCCAGCAGCCCCGGGACTAGCGGCTACGAGCAGTACTTC,CASSPGTSGYEQYF
-,-,TRBV25-1,TRBJ2-6,TGTGCCAGCAGTGAACCTGGGGCCAACGTCCTGACTTTC,CASSEPGANVLTF
-,-,TRBV9,TRBJ1-6,TGTGCCAGCAGCGTTGGACCGAATACCAATTCACCCCTCCACTTT,CASSVGPNTNSPLHF
TRBD1,-,TRBV6-6,TRBJ2-1,TGTGCCAGCCGAGGGGGCGGCTTCGCCTACAATGAGCAGTTCTTC,CASRGGGFAYNEQFF
-,-,TRBV28,TRBJ2-5,TGTGCCATCGGGACCGTACGAGAGACCCAGTACTTC,CAIGTVRETQYF
-,-,TRBV27,TRBJ2-2,TGTGCCAGCAGTCAAACGGGGGTCGGCGGGGAGCTGTTTTTT,CASSQTGVGGELFF
TRBD1,-,TRBV6-1,TRBJ2-7,TGTGCCAGCAGTGAAGTGGGACAGGGACAGCAGTACTTC,CASSEVGQGQQYF
TRBD2,many,TRBV5-6,TRBJ2-7,TGTGCCAGCAGCGCGGGACTAGCGGGGGGATACGAGCAGTACTTC,CASSAGLAGGYEQYF
-,few,TRBV11-2,TRBJ2-5,TGTGCCAGCAGCCCCAGGACAGTGCAAGAGACCCAGTACTTC,CASSPRTVQETQYF
-,-,TRBV5-4,TRBJ1-6,TGTGCCAGCAGCCGAACCGGGAGCTATAATTCACCCCTCCACTTT,CASSRTGSYNSPLHF
TRBD1,-,TRBV5-1,TRBJ1-1,TGCGCCAGCAGGACAGGGGGGATGAACACTGAAGCTTTCTTT,CASRTGGMNTEAFF
-,-,TRBV6-9,TRBJ2-2,TGTGCCAGCAGTCCAGACCCGAACACCGGGGAGCTGTTTTTT,CASSPDPNTGELFF
TRBD2,-,TRBV4-1,TRBJ2-5,TGCGCCAGCAGCCCCCAAGGAAGCGGGGGGCTAGGAGAGACCCAGTACTTC,CASSPQGSGGLGETQYF
TRBD1,few,TRBV4-2,TRBJ1-2,TGTGCCAGCAGCCGTGGGACAGGGGACTATGGCTACACCTTC,CASSRGTGDYGYTF
-,-,TRBV7-6,TRBJ2-2,TGTGCCAGCAGCTTAGTAGGGGAGTCCGGGGAGCTGTTTTTT,CASSLVGESGELFF
-,-,TRBV4-3,TRBJ2-2,TGCGCCAGCAGCCAAGGAATGACCGGGGAGCTGTTTTTT,CASSQGMTGELFF
-,-,TRBV30,TRBJ2-5,TGTGCCTGGAGTCTGGGGACGAGGGGGGCCCAGTACTTC,CAWSLGTRGAQYF
-,-,TRBV7-2,TRBJ1-1,TGTGCCAGCAGCTTATCCCTTTTTCCGAACACTGAAGCTTTCTTT,CASSLSLFPNTEAFF
TRBD1,-,TRBV2,TRBJ1-5,TGTGCCACCAATACAGGGGGCGCGAACCAGCCCCAGCATTTT,CATNTGGANQPQHF
-,-,TRBV14,TRBJ2-7,TGTGCCAGCAGCCGTGGGTTGGGGAACGAGCAGTACTTC,CASSRGLGNEQYF
-,-,TRBV6-1,TRBJ2-7,TGTGCCAGCAACGGTCGCACCTCCTACGAGCAGTACTTC,CASNGRTSYEQYF
TRBD1,-,TRBV6-6,TRBJ2-5,TGTGCCAGCAGTTACGGGACAGGGTCGGAGACCCAGTACTTC,CASSYGTGSETQYF
-,few,TRBV6-5,TRBJ1-2,TGTGCCAGCAGTAGGGCAGGCCCTAACTATGGCTACACCTTC,CASSRAGPNYGYTF
TRBD1,-,TRBV7-2,TRBJ2-3,TGTGCCAGCAGCCGCAACCCCGGGACAGGGAGGGATACGCAGTATTTT,CASSRNPGTGRDTQYF
-,-,TRBV6-5,TRBJ1-5,TGTGCCAGCAGCTGGGGTGGCAATCAGCCCCAGCATTTT,CASSWGGNQPQHF
-,-,TRBV9,TRBJ2-7,TGTGCCAGCAGCTTCCACGGTAGGGGGGACTACGAGCAGTACTTC,CASSFHGRGDYEQYF
-,-,TRBV25-1,TRBJ1-3,TGTGCCAGCAGTGCTTTGGAGGGGGTAATCGGAAACACCATATATTTT,CASSALEGVIGNTIYF